This T cell receptor beta chain came from a study of radiation and T cells in renal cell carcinoma. Worth noting for this clone: Its antigen is still unknown.

Clones were read by immunoSEQ multiplex PCR, and TCRdb kept only the in-frame ones, dropping some. The sample holds 130,000 to 150,000 clones, 86% seen once. Time point reported: blood 4 weeks post-SBRT, at nephrectomy. Treatment denoted: 15 Gy SBRT to primary tumor, nephrectomy 4 weeks later. Nephrectomy followed 15 Gy stereotactic body radiation by 4 weeks. Blood was sampled at baseline, 2 weeks and 4 weeks after SBRT. Overall study findings and caveats: In blood, top tumor clones expanded by 2 weeks, shrinking by 4.

Germline lookup yields CDR1 MGHDK and CDR2 SYGVNS. The CDR3 has 13 residues. Trimming cost V 8 bases and J 5 bases; bases outside gene matches: 7. This receptor was taken from a woman between 45 and 65 years old with renal cell carcinoma. The specimen comprised blood, sampled from a patient whose treatment included radiotherapy and nephrectomy. The chain uses TRBV25-1 and TRBJ2-7; 9 bases align to TRBD1. This CDR3 is CASRDRVVNEQYF. DNA of the CDR3: TGTGCCAGCCGGGACAGGGTCGTTAACGAGCAGTACTTC.